This is a list of T cell receptor beta chains from one sample in a study of regulatory T cells in long-lasting Graves disease. TCRdb analysed the multiplex PCR reads with MiXCR anew, one entry per CDR3 protein. The top ten clones hold about 15% of a sample with 400,000 to 500,000 distinct CDR3 sequences, 14% of them seen once. This sample was shared with a second study, whose subject was T cells in Graves' hyperthyroidism and ophthalmopathy.

The source material was peripheral blood mononuclear cells (PBMCs), sampled at new diagnosis, from a patient treated with antithyroid drugs. These receptors came from a woman between 45 and 65 years old with Graves disease. CDR3s include the opening cysteine and the closing phenylalanine or tryptophan. The D gene is left open where the match is weak. Clone size is not always given. Where it is, it says once, few, many or a class for expanded clones.

size,J,D,V,DNA,CDR3
many,TRBJ2-1,TRBD2,TRBV18,TGTGCCAGCGTCCCCTTCGCGGGAGATCTCAATGAGCAGTTCTTC,CASVPFAGDLNEQFF
once,TRBJ2-5,TRBD1,TRBV18,TGTGCCAGGTCACCCGGGACAGGGCTGGGGACCCAGTACTTC,CARSPGTGLGTQYF
many,TRBJ1-2,NA,TRBV5-1,TGCGCCAGCAGCTCTCGACAGGAAGCTAACTATGGCTACACCTTC,CASSSRQEANYGYTF
many,TRBJ2-7,TRBD1,TRBV2,TGTGCCAGCAGTCCGAGCGGGACAGGGGGTCCCGAGCAGTACTTC,CASSPSGTGGPEQYF
few,TRBJ2-5,NA,TRBV20-1,TGCAGTGCTAGAAATCCGAGGAGTGGAGAGACCCAGTACTTC,CSARNPRSGETQYF
few,TRBJ1-2,NA,TRBV28,TGTGCCAGCAGTTTAATGCGGGGACTCTATGGCTACACCTTC,CASSLMRGLYGYTF
NA,TRBJ2-3,TRBD2,TRBV6-2/TRBV6-3,TGTGCCAGCAGTGAGATACTAGCGGGAGAAGATACGCAGTATTTT,CASSEILAGEDTQYF
NA,TRBJ2-4,TRBD2,TRBV7-8,TGTGCCAGCAGCTTAGCGGGGGGGAGTGTGGCCAAAAACATTCAGTACTTC,CASSLAGGSVAKNIQYF
many,TRBJ2-4,NA,TRBV28,TGTGCCAGCAGTTTTCTCGGGTGGGGTAGCGGCCTCTCGGGCAAAAACATTCAGTACTTC,CASSFLGWGSGLSGKNIQYF
NA,TRBJ1-3,NA,TRBV12-3/TRBV12-4,TGTGCCAGTTGGGGGGGTACCCCAAACACCATATATTTT,CASWGGTPNTIYF
few,TRBJ2-7,NA,TRBV7-9,TGTGCCAGCAGCTCTGATGTGACCTACGAGCAGTACTTC,CASSSDVTYEQYF
few,TRBJ2-2,NA,TRBV5-1,TGCGCCAGCAGCTTGTATTTCACCGGGGAGCTGTTTTTT,CASSLYFTGELFF
few,TRBJ1-5,TRBD1,TRBV20-1,TGCAGTCTACCCGGGACAGGCCTCAATCAGCCCCAGCATTTT,CSLPGTGLNQPQHF
many,TRBJ2-3,NA,TRBV6-1,TGTGCCACCCTGACGGCCCTAACCCGAGATACGCAGTATTTT,CATLTALTRDTQYF
many,TRBJ2-3,TRBD2,TRBV6-1,TGTGCCAGCAGTCAAAGACTAGCGGGAGGGATGGGGGCAGATACGCAGTATTTT,CASSQRLAGGMGADTQYF
many,TRBJ2-1,TRBD2,TRBV19,TGTGCCAGCTCTACTAGCGGAGCTTACAATGAGCAGTTCTTC,CASSTSGAYNEQFF
NA,TRBJ2-3,TRBD2,TRBV12-3/TRBV12-4,TGTGCCAGCAGTTTAGCCGGGACTAGACCCACAGATATGCAGTATTTT,CASSLAGTRPTDMQYF
NA,TRBJ1-2,NA,TRBV6-5,TGTGCCAGCAGTTACTCAAAACAGGGTGACTATGGCTACACCTTC,CASSYSKQGDYGYTF
NA,TRBJ1-4,NA,TRBV2,TGTGCCAGCAGGATGATTAAGGGGGGTGAAAAACTGTTTTTT,CASRMIKGGEKLFF
many,TRBJ1-1,TRBD1,TRBV30,TGTGCATGCGGACAGGGGGCATTCGGTGAAGCTTTCTTT,CACGQGAFGEAFF
few,TRBJ1-5,TRBD1,TRBV20-1,TGCAGTGCTACGGCAGGGGGCGAGGATCAGCCCCAGCATTTT,CSATAGGEDQPQHF
many,TRBJ2-7,TRBD2,TRBV29-1,TGCAGCGTTGAAGATCCCCAGCGGGAGTCATACGAGCAGTACTTC,CSVEDPQRESYEQYF
few,TRBJ1-1,NA,TRBV2,TGTGCCAGCAGTCAGACAAACACTGAAGCTTTCTTT,CASSQTNTEAFF
many,TRBJ2-7,NA,TRBV12-3/TRBV12-4,TGTGCCAGCAGTTTTTTTTTAGCCTACGAGCAGTACTTC,CASSFFLAYEQYF
many,TRBJ1-2,TRBD1,TRBV7-8,TGTGCCAGTGGAGAACAACAGGGGGCGAGTGACGGCTACACCTTC,CASGEQQGASDGYTF
few,TRBJ2-3,NA,TRBV10-3,TGTGCCATCAGAGATCAGGACACAGATACGCAGTATTTT,CAIRDQDTDTQYF
NA,TRBJ2-5,TRBD1,TRBV5-1,TGCGCCAGCAGCCCCTGGGCAGGGGGCGAGGAGACCCAGTACTTC,CASSPWAGGEETQYF
many,TRBJ1-6,TRBD1,TRBV27,TGTGCCAGCAGACGAACAGGGGACCACAATAATTCACCCCTCCACTTT,CASRRTGDHNNSPLHF
many,TRBJ2-7,TRBD1,TRBV28,TGTGCCAGCAGTTTCAGGGGGAGCTCCTACGAACAGTACTTC,CASSFRGSSYEQYF
many,TRBJ2-7,TRBD2,TRBV6-2/TRBV6-3,TGTGCCAGCAGTTACAGGCGGGAGGGCCTCGAGCAGTACTTC,CASSYRREGLEQYF
many,TRBJ1-1,TRBD1,TRBV28,TGTGCCAGCAGTTCTTACTCGAGGGGGCTGAGGACTGAAGCTTTCTTT,CASSSYSRGLRTEAFF
many,TRBJ2-2,NA,TRBV27,TGTGCCAGCAGTAAAGACCGGGACTTTGGCGGGGAGCTGTTTTTT,CASSKDRDFGGELFF